These 3 T cell receptor beta chains came from one sample sequenced in a study of tumor-infiltrating lymphocytes in primary liver carcinoma. With 500 ng total RNA as template and a constant-region primer, TCR beta cDNA was made. Library construction for TCR beta comprised three nested multiplex PCR rounds performed with slightly modified ARM-PCR. A C-beta reverse primer and TRBV1-TRBV30 forward primers served in each of the first two PCR rounds, at roughly 10 cycles apiece. TCRdb processed the multiplex PCR reads anew with MiXCR; each CDR3 protein has one entry. The repertoire holds about 320,000 distinct CDR3 sequences, more than 55% seen once, with approximately 15% in the top ten. Blood RNA originated from unsorted whole blood, with germline DNA additionally extracted. Sequencing used peripheral blood. All receptors derive from a woman in her 30s with primary liver carcinoma and hepatitis B virus infection.

Worth noting for this clonotype: The junction does not match germline at one end; this may be a read error. V gene TRBV6-5 combines with J gene TRBJ2-7; D possibly corresponds to TRBD1 (5 bases). This CDR3 has 15 residues. Germline lookup yields CDR1 MNHEY and CDR2 SVGAGI. CDR3 DNA sequence: TGTGCCAGCAGCCGGCAGGGTCCGCGAGGCTACAAGCAGTACTTC. Translation: CASSRQGPRGYKQYF.

This chain links TRBV28 with TRBJ2-7; 7 bases are shared with TRBD2. This CDR3 region has 14 residues. CDR1 and CDR2 from the germline V gene are MDHEN and SYDVKM. The ends lost 11 bases at V and 5 bases at J; junction bases unmatched: 15. The CDR3 spells CASMRGGSIHEQYF. As DNA, the CDR3 is TGTGCCTCAATGAGGGGCGGGAGTATCCACGAGCAGTACTTC.

V is TRBV7-9 and J is TRBJ2-5; 14 bases align to TRBD2. CDR1 SEHNR and CDR2 FQNEAQ come from the germline V gene (reference sequence). Germline trimming cut 5 bases from V and 0 bases from J; bases unmatched to any gene: 8. CDR3 length: 18 residues. The CDR3 nucleotides read TGTGCCAGCAGCGGTGGGACTAGCGGGAGATTACACCAAGAGACCCAGTACTTC. Translated: CASSGGTSGRLHQETQYF.